This T cell receptor beta chain was captured by sequencing in a study of cytomegalovirus exposure and HLA in healthy donors. Study-wide findings and caveats: Later on, an analysis found that several of the most significant clusters appeared to be linked to common viral pathogens, which included parvovirus B19. As a later analysis showed, a missense DCLRE1C variant was linked to trimming of TCR beta V- and J-genes.

Germline values: CDR1 SGHRS, CDR2 YFSETQ. This CDR3 is 16 amino acids long. V trimming: 4 bases; J trimming: 4 bases; junction bases outside the gene matches: 11. This PCR relied on a set of 60 Vbeta primers and 13 Jbeta primers. Sequencing was performed with immunoSEQ multiplex PCR; in TCRdb, only in-frame clones are kept and a portion is missing. The sample lists 80,000 to 95,000 clones, roughly three fifths occurring once. In the case of this clone: Its antigen is undetermined.

The gene calls are TRBV5-1 and TRBJ2-1; 7 bases map to TRBD1. The source is a woman younger than 45 in good health and CMV-seronegative. The material sequenced was PBMCs. The CDR3 sequence: CASSRRQGDPYNEQFF. CDR3 DNA: TGCGCCAGCAGCCGGCGGCAGGGGGACCCTTACAATGAGCAGTTCTTC.